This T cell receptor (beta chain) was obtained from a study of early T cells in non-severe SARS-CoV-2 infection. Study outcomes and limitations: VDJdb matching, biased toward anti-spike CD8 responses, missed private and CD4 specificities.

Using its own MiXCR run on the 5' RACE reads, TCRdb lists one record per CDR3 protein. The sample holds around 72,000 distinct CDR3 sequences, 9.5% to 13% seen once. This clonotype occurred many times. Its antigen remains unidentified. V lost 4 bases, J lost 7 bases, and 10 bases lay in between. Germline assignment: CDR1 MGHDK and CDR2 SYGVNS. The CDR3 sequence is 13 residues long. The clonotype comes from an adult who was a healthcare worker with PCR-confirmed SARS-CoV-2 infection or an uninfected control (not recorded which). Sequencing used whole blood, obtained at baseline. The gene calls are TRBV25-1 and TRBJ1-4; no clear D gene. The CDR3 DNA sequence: TGTGCCAGCAGTGCCCCGAGCGGTGAAAAACTGTTTTTT. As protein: CASSAPSGEKLFF.